This T cell receptor (beta chain) came from a study of control samples from healthy donors and cancer patients. This clone was seen once. Profiling relied on immunoSEQ multiplex PCR, and the TCRdb table lists in-frame clones only, not all of them. The sample holds 90,000 or so clones, approximately 84% seen once. The sequence came from a man aged 70-80 years with lung cancer. The specimen was PBMCs.

The CDR3 spells CASSLVETGDGYTF. The CDR3 DNA sequence: TGTGCCAGCAGCTTAGTGGAGACAGGGGATGGCTACACCTTC. The genes are TRBV7-8 and TRBJ1-2; 8 bases match TRBD1. The CDR3 runs to 14 residues. Germline V gene data show CDR1 as SGHVS and CDR2 as FQNEAQ. V shed 1 base and J 6 bases; nucleotides not matched to a gene: 4.